The rows below give T cell receptor beta chains drawn from one sample of a study of T cell repertoires in cytomegalovirus infection. No antigen has been assigned to these receptors. In TCRdb, the reads were re-called with MiXCR into one record per CDR3 protein. This sample carries about 69,000 distinct CDR3 sequences, around 28% of them seen once, and the ten largest clones take 45% to 75%. Sequencing was performed on CD8+ T cells from cultured PBMCs, taken from culture after CMV antigen stimulation. The receptor set was obtained from a human donor in good health (CMV status not recorded). Some clones in this sample may be carry-over from other donors' samples. The CDR3 runs from the conserved cysteine through the conserved F or W. A D gene is named only where the DNA matches it firmly. Only some rows state a clone size, as once, few, many or a class for expanded clones.

D: -
size: many
J: TRBJ1-1
V: TRBV7-8
CDR3: CASSSTIRMNTEAFF
DNA: TGTGCCAGCAGCTCGACCATCAGGATGAACACTGAAGCTTTCTTT

D: -
size: -
J: TRBJ2-7
V: TRBV4-2
CDR3: CASSQDLTGREQYF
DNA: TGTGCCAGCAGCCAAGATCTCACAGGGCGAGAGCAGTACTTC

D: TRBD1
size: many
J: TRBJ2-2
V: TRBV6-4
CDR3: CASKMTGTGELFF
DNA: TGTGCCAGCAAGATGACAGGGACCGGGGAGCTGTTTTTT

D: -
size: -
J: TRBJ2-1
V: TRBV6-8
CDR3: CASSPAGNLNEQFF
DNA: TGTGCCAGCAGTCCCGCAGGGAATCTGAATGAGCAGTTCTTC

D: -
size: -
J: TRBJ2-1
V: TRBV2
CDR3: CASSEPRDLSSYNEQFF
DNA: TGTGCCAGCAGTGAGCCCAGGGACTTGAGCTCCTACAATGAGCAGTTCTTC

D: -
size: many
J: TRBJ1-6
V: TRBV12-3/TRBV12-4
CDR3: CASSLGDTFNSPLHF
DNA: TGTGCCAGCAGTTTAGGGGACACTTTTAATTCACCCCTCCACTTT

D: TRBD1
size: many
J: TRBJ2-3
V: TRBV7-9
CDR3: CASRDWGQAPLADTQYF
DNA: TGTGCCAGCAGAGATTGGGGACAGGCCCCTCTAGCAGATACGCAGTATTTT

D: -
size: few
J: TRBJ2-7
V: TRBV11-1
CDR3: CASSLRALEQYF
DNA: TGTGCCAGCAGCTTACGAGCCTTGGAGCAGTACTTC

D: TRBD1
size: -
J: TRBJ1-5
V: TRBV12-3/TRBV12-4
CDR3: CASSLQGQSYNQPQHF
DNA: TGTGCCAGCAGTTTACAGGGACAGAGCTACAATCAGCCCCAGCATTTT

D: TRBD2
size: -
J: TRBJ2-3
V: TRBV20-1
CDR3: CSARPRTSGTTDTQYF
DNA: TGCAGTGCTAGGCCCCGGACTAGCGGGACCACAGATACGCAGTATTTT

D: TRBD2
size: -
J: TRBJ2-1
V: TRBV20-1
CDR3: CSARKGGNEQFF
DNA: TGCAGCGCCCGGAAGGGAGGGAATGAGCAGTTCTTC

D: -
size: -
J: TRBJ1-1
V: TRBV7-4
CDR3: CASSPAGLMDDTEAFF
DNA: TGTGCCAGCAGCCCGGCCGGGCTTATGGATGACACTGAAGCTTTCTTT